These 31 T cell receptor beta chains originate from one sample sequenced in a study of blood T cell repertoires in COVID-19. Assay: immunoSEQ multiplex PCR; the TCRdb copy retains only in-frame clones and omits some. Of around 80,000 clones detected, roughly 82% appear once; the ten largest clones hold 15% to 20%. Sequenced material: peripheral blood. The receptors stem from a woman of 80 years or more with active or convalescent COVID-19.

V usage is TRBV28 and J usage is TRBJ1-1; D not resolved. V lost 7 bases and J 1 base, leaving 16 bases between the germline ends. The CDR3 covers 15 residues. CDR1 and CDR2 (germline): MDHEN, SYDVKM. CDR3 nucleotide sequence: TGTGCCAGCACCGCCCCCACGGGGAGGAACACTGAAGCTTTCTTT. Translation: CASTAPTGRNTEAFF.

J is TRBJ2-1 and V is TRBV9; no definite D call. Trimming removed 3 bases at V and 5 bases at J, with 9 bases between. This CDR3 is built from 13 residues. Germline CDR1 reads SGDLS; CDR2 reads YYNGEE. CDR3 protein: CASSGHPDNEQFF. The CDR3 DNA follows: TGTGCCAGCAGCGGGCACCCCGACAATGAGCAGTTCTTC.

The chain is built from TRBV7-3 and TRBJ2-1; TRBD1 agrees at 7 bases. This CDR3 is built from 17 residues. From germline, CDR1 is SGHTA and CDR2 FQGTGA. V was pared by 5 bases and J by 7 bases, with 17 bases of the junction left unmatched. The CDR3 region is CASSNPPRLTGVNEQFF. CDR3 nucleotides: TGTGCCAGCAGCAACCCGCCCCGATTAACAGGGGTTAATGAGCAGTTCTTC.

This sequence joins TRBV28 and TRBJ1-2; the D is unclear. The CDR3 extends over 12 amino acids. V was pared by 9 bases and J by 8 bases, with 16 bases between. Germline V gives CDR1 MDHEN, CDR2 SYDVKM. In DNA, the CDR3 is TGTGCCAGTTCAAAGTCTCCTATCGGCTACACCTTC. Amino acid sequence: CASSKSPIGYTF.

The chain links TRBV7-9 to TRBJ1-1, with 7 bases identical to TRBD1. This CDR3 has 14 residues. Losses at the gene ends were 5 bases for V and 4 bases for J; bases not matched to a gene: 7. Germline V gene data show CDR1 as SEHNR and CDR2 as FQNEAQ (reference sequence). The CDR3 DNA reads TGTGCCAGCAGCCCAAGGACAGGTTCCACTGAAGCTTTCTTT. The encoded protein is CASSPRTGSTEAFF.

This clone was detected many times. The chain employs TRBV2 and TRBJ1-4; D gene ambiguous. V lost 6 bases and J 0 bases, leaving 11 bases between the germline ends. Germline V gene data show CDR1 as SNHLY and CDR2 as FYNNEI. The CDR3 runs 15 residues. The CDR3 sequence: CASRLGDTTNEKLFF. In DNA form, the CDR3 reads TGTGCCAGCAGACTGGGAGACACAACTAATGAAAAACTGTTTTTT.

This clone was counted a single time. J is TRBJ2-5 and V is TRBV9; maybe TRBD2 (6 bases). The CDR3 has 14 amino acids. CDR1 SGDLS and CDR2 YYNGEE come from the germline V gene. Trimming stripped 3 bases from V and 5 bases from J, with 14 bases between. As DNA, the CDR3 is TGTGCCAGCAGCGCGGGACTGGACCTTGAGACCCAGTACTTC. This sequence encodes CASSAGLDLETQYF. The entire variable domain, with the rest obtained from reference TRBV9 and TRBJ2-5, is as follows: DSGVTQTPKHLITATGQRVTLRCSPRSGDLSVYWYQQSLDQGLQFLIQYYNGEERAKGNILERFSAQQFPDLHSELNLSSLELGDSALYFCASSAGLDLETQYFGPGTRLLVL.

The chain uses TRBV12-3 or TRBV12-4 and TRBJ2-4, with 8 bases that match TRBD1. V lost 6 bases and J lost 8; bases outside the gene matches: 6. The CDR3 contains 13 residues. The CDR3 DNA sequence: TGTGCCAGCAGCATGGACAGGGCGGACATTCAGTACTTC. As protein: CASSMDRADIQYF.

The rearrangement links TRBV19 to TRBJ2-7; D ambiguous. Trimming removed 7 bases at V and 2 bases at J, with 15 bases between. There are 14 residues in the CDR3. Germline CDR1 and CDR2: LNHDA and SQIVND (reference sequence). CDR3 DNA: TGTGCCAGTAAGGAGCCCACCGCCCCCTACGAGCAGTACTTC. It translates to CASKEPTAPYEQYF.

The CDR3 DNA follows: TGCGCCAGCAGCTTACAGCCATTGGGCACTGAAGCTTTCTTT. This sequence encodes CASSLQPLGTEAFF. This chain uses TRBV5-1 with TRBJ1-1; no clear D gene. V lost 2 bases to trimming and J lost 4 bases, with 12 bases between them. This CDR3 region has 14 residues. Germline CDR1 and CDR2: SGHRS and YFSETQ.

This chain links TRBV28 with TRBJ1-6; D may be TRBD1 (5 bases). V was trimmed by 5 bases and J by 7 bases, leaving 12 bases between them. Germline assignment: CDR1 MDHEN and CDR2 SYDVKM. The CDR3 is 14 amino acids. CDR3 nucleotide sequence: TGTGCCAGCAGTCCGACAGTGGCCAATTCACCCCTCCACTTT. As protein: CASSPTVANSPLHF.

The genes are TRBV6-5 and TRBJ2-7, with TRBD2 matching over 7 bases. The length of the CDR3 is 11 residues. Losses at the gene ends were 6 bases for V and 6 bases for J; bases not matched to a gene: 2. CDR1 and CDR2 (germline): MNHEY, SVGAGI. In DNA form, the CDR3 reads TGTGCCAGCAGAGGGAGGGGCGAGCAGTACTTC. It specifies CASRGRGEQYF.

The chain couples TRBV29-1 to TRBJ2-7, with a weak D call TRBD1 (5 bases). This CDR3 contains 13 residues. Trimming took 1 base from V and 5 from J, leaving 12 bases between them. Per germline, CDR1 SQVTM and CDR2 ANQGSEA. The CDR3 region is CSVEGQGINEQYF. The CDR3, as DNA: TGCAGCGTTGAAGGTCAGGGAATAAACGAGCAGTACTTC.

This sequence joins TRBV18 and TRBJ1-1, with TRBD1 as a possible D gene (6 bases). Germline loops: CDR1 KGHSH, CDR2 LQKENI. This CDR3 is 14 amino acids long. V was shortened by 6 bases and J by 4 bases, with 15 bases between the two germline ends. CDR3 coding DNA: TGTGCCAGCTCCGAAACAGGGATAGGCACTGAAGCTTTCTTT. Amino acid sequence: CASSETGIGTEAFF.

This chain uses TRBV9 with TRBJ1-1; TRBD1 aligns across 10 bases. Germline-derived CDR1 and CDR2 are SGDLS and YYNGEE. The CDR3 contains 18 residues. V lost 3 bases and J lost 3; bases outside the gene matches: 14. CDR3 DNA: TGTGCCAGCAGCGAGACAGGGGGCTGGAGCGATAAGGACACTGAAGCTTTCTTT. The encoded protein is CASSETGGWSDKDTEAFF.

The chain is built from TRBV3-1 (or the pseudogene TRBV3-2) and TRBJ2-7; maybe TRBD1 (5 bases). Germline V CDR1 and CDR2: LGHDT, YNNKEL (reference sequence). CDR3 length: 13 residues. V was cut by 4 bases and J by 4 bases, with 11 bases left in between. As DNA, the CDR3 is TGTGCCAGCAGCCCGGCAGGGCGGTACGAGCAGTACTTC. Protein product: CASSPAGRYEQYF.

This clone occurred a few times. Written as DNA, the CDR3 is TGTGCCAGCAGTAAAAAGACAGGCGCTAACTATGGCTACACCTTC. Translating gives CASSKKTGANYGYTF. V gene TRBV6-5 combines with J gene TRBJ1-2, with a tentative D call TRBD1 (6 bases). V was cut by 5 bases and J by 0 bases, with 13 bases left in between. The germline V gene encodes CDR1 MNHEY and CDR2 SVGAGI. The CDR3 length is 15 residues.

The chain joins TRBV19 to TRBJ2-7; D might be TRBD1 (5 bases). In germline, CDR1 is LNHDA, CDR2 SQIVND (reference sequence). The CDR3 totals 14 residues. V was clipped by 4 bases and J by 1 base, with 11 bases between them. The CDR3: CASSRAGASYEQYF. CDR3 bases: TGTGCCAGTAGTAGGGCTGGGGCATCCTACGAGCAGTACTTC.

The V and J genes are TRBV7-6 and TRBJ1-1, with 8 positions matching TRBD1. The germline V gene has CDR1 SGHVS and CDR2 FNYEAQ. The ends lost 5 bases at V and 1 base at J; junction bases unmatched: 6. CDR3 length: 15 residues. The CDR3 DNA reads TGTGCCAGCAGCCCCCGGACAGGGACGAACACTGAAGCTTTCTTT. This codes for CASSPRTGTNTEAFF.

V usage is TRBV2 and J usage is TRBJ1-2; D uncertain. CDR1 is SNHLY and CDR2 is FYNNEI in the germline V gene. The CDR3 loop spans 12 amino acids. V was clipped by 7 bases and J by 4 bases, with 10 bases between them. The CDR3 sequence is CASNSQRYGYTF. CDR3 DNA: TGTGCCAGCAATTCTCAGCGCTATGGCTACACCTTC.

This sequence joins TRBV2 and TRBJ2-5; the D gene is possibly TRBD2 (5 bases). This CDR3 is built from 12 residues. Between the trimmed V and J ends, which lost 8 bases and 0 bases, there was a span of 7 bases. Germline CDR1 is SNHLY and CDR2 is FYNNEI. CDR3 sequence reads: CASLLDQETQYF. CDR3 nucleotide sequence: TGTGCCAGCCTACTAGACCAAGAGACCCAGTACTTC.

The chain is built from TRBV6-5 and TRBJ1-6; 10 bases are a match to TRBD1. This CDR3 contains 15 residues. Germline loops: CDR1 MNHEY, CDR2 SVGAGI. The V and J ends lost 6 bases and 11 bases, in that order; junction bases with no gene match: 10. This CDR3 is CASRRQGAGRTPLHF. As DNA, the CDR3 is TGTGCCAGCAGACGACAGGGGGCAGGCCGCACACCCCTCCACTTT.

This clone was counted once. The chain is built from TRBV5-1 and TRBJ1-3, with 7 bases matching TRBD1. Germline V CDR1 and CDR2: SGHRS, YFSETQ. The CDR3 spans 17 residues. Trimming removed 0 bases from V and 0 bases from J; junction bases left unmatched: 6. The CDR3 sequence: CASSLAGQVNSGNTIYF. In DNA form, the CDR3 reads TGCGCCAGCAGCTTGGCCGGACAGGTTAACTCTGGAAACACCATATATTTT.

The rearrangement links TRBV3-1 (or the pseudogene TRBV3-2) to TRBJ2-2, with TRBD1 as a possible D gene (6 bases). The length of the CDR3 is 15 residues. Trimming took off 4 bases at V and 5 bases at J, with 14 bases between the two ends. Per germline, CDR1 LGHDT and CDR2 YNNKEL (reference sequence). CDR3 protein: CASSPRDRTTGELFF. CDR3 nucleotides: TGTGCCAGCAGCCCGCGAGACAGGACTACCGGGGAGCTGTTTTTT.

V usage is TRBV6-6 and J usage is TRBJ2-5; 7 positions match TRBD1. CDR1 is MNHNY and CDR2 is SVGAGI in the germline V gene (reference sequence). V was clipped by 5 bases and J by 1 base; unmatched bases: 1. The CDR3 consists of 13 residues. CDR3 bases: TGTGCCAGCAGTAGGGACAGCCAAGAGACCCAGTACTTC. This translates into CASSRDSQETQYF.

The chain combines TRBV7-2 with TRBJ2-7; D unclear. The germline V gene encodes CDR1 SGHTA and CDR2 FQGNSA. The CDR3 runs 12 residues. V lost 5 bases and J lost 5, with 10 bases in between. The CDR3 DNA follows: TGTGCCAGCAGCCCCCCCAAAAACGAGCAGTACTTC. Translated, it gives CASSPPKNEQYF. Full variable domain (remainder filled in from reference TRBV7-2 and TRBJ2-7): GAGVSQSPSNKVTEKGKDVELRCDPISGHTALYWYRQSLGQGLEFLIYFQGNSAPDKSGLPSDRFSAERTGGSVSTLTIQRTQQEDSAVYLCASSPPKNEQYFGPGTRLTVT.

J is TRBJ2-2 and V is TRBV6-6; 8 bases line up with TRBD2. Trimming cost V 8 bases and J 7 bases; bases outside gene matches: 12. CDR1 and CDR2 from the germline V gene are MNHNY and SVGAGI (reference sequence). There are 15 residues in the CDR3. In nucleotides, the CDR3 is TGTGCCAGCTGCTGTCGGGGGGGCCAAGGCGGGGAGCTGTTTTTT. Its translation: CASCCRGGQGGELFF.

The chain combines TRBV3-1 (or the pseudogene TRBV3-2) with TRBJ1-2; D gene uncertain. The CDR3 totals 14 residues. V was clipped by 0 bases and J by 4 bases, with 9 bases between them. Per the germline V gene, CDR1 is LGHDT and CDR2 is YNNKEL (reference sequence). The CDR3 coding sequence is TGTGCCAGCAGCCAAGAGTGGCAGGTCTATGGCTACACCTTC. Its translation is CASSQEWQVYGYTF.

This chain links TRBV18 with TRBJ1-2; 7 bases agree with TRBD1. V trimming: 6 bases; J trimming: 6 bases; junction bases outside the gene matches: 7. The CDR3 covers 13 residues. Germline V gene lookup returns CDR1 KGHSH and CDR2 LQKENI. CDR3 sequence: CASSPGDRDGYTF. CDR3 sequence (DNA): TGTGCCAGCTCGCCGGGAGACAGGGATGGCTACACCTTC. Full variable domain (remainder filled in from reference TRBV18 and TRBJ1-2): NAGVMQNPRHLVRRRGQEARLRCSPMKGHSHVYWYRQLPEEGLKFMVYLQKENIIDESGMPKERFSAEFPKEGPSILRIQQVVRGDSAAYFCASSPGDRDGYTFGSGTRLTVV.

This rearrangement joins TRBV5-3 to TRBJ1-5; D is unclear. TRBV5-3 is annotated as an ORF whose role is uncertain. This CDR3 contains 15 residues. Trimming took off 0 bases at V and 0 bases at J, with 7 bases between the two ends. CDR3 DNA sequence: TGTGCCAGAAGCTTGGGAGGTCTTAGCAATCAGCCCCAGCATTTT. The encoded protein is CARSLGGLSNQPQHF.

Here the CDR3 reads CASSVGSSGGAQETQYF. CDR3 sequence (DNA): TGTGCCAGCAGCGTAGGTTCTAGCGGGGGGGCCCAGGAGACCCAGTACTTC. The V call is TRBV9, the J call TRBJ2-5, with 12 bases fitting TRBD2. This CDR3 spans 17 amino acids. J was trimmed by 5 bases and V by 0 bases; bases with no gene match: 8. CDR1 is SGDLS and CDR2 is YYNGEE in the germline V gene.